This T cell receptor (beta chain) was sequenced in a study of CD8 T cells in Susac syndrome. The authors sequenced TCR beta from blood CD8+ and CD4+ T cells. The multiple sclerosis controls comprised treatment-naive patients whose relapsing-remitting disease was stable or active. TEMRA cells were FACS-enriched and CD8+ and CD4+ T cells negatively isolated. cDNA came from roughly 0.47 to 1 ug RNA primed by random hexamers. It was immunoSEQ multiplex PCR that amplified TCR beta CDR3 across 54 Vbeta and 13 Jbeta. TCRdb reprocessed the immunoSEQ multiplex PCR reads with MiXCR, giving one entry per CDR3 protein. Altogether roughly 120,000 distinct CDR3 sequences are present, approximately 93% being singletons, with the ten largest covering 0.093%. Germline V gene lookup returns CDR1 SGHTA and CDR2 FQGNSA. V was clipped by 4 bases and J by 3 bases, with 13 bases between them. The CDR3 is 15 amino acids.

The source of this sequence is a human donor with multiple sclerosis. Sequenced input: CD4+ T cells from PBMCs. V usage is TRBV7-2 and J usage is TRBJ1-3, with a possible D match to TRBD1 (5 bases). Written as DNA, the CDR3 is TGTGCCAGCAGCTCGACAGTGGCTATTGGAAACACCATATATTTT. It specifies CASSSTVAIGNTIYF.